These 5 T cell receptor beta chains came from one sample sequenced in a study of T cell responses to AZD1222 COVID-19 vaccine. Some clones are missing from TCRdb's copy, which holds only in-frame ones; the method was immunoSEQ multiplex PCR. The sample yields about 83,000 clones, under 95% seen once. Source: peripheral blood, taken 28 days after the second AZD1222 dose. These receptors all come from an adult who received the AZD1222 COVID-19 vaccine.

The gene calls are TRBV30 and TRBJ2-3; a possible D gene is TRBD2 (6 bases). V was clipped by 8 bases and J by 2 bases, with 14 bases between them. Germline CDR1 is GTSNPN and CDR2 is SVGIG (reference sequence). The CDR3 consists of 13 residues. The CDR3 reads CARLDGPTDTQYF. In DNA, the CDR3 is TGTGCCAGACTAGACGGCCCCACAGATACGCAGTATTTT. Based on the CDR3 plus reference TRBV30 and TRBJ2-3, the full variable domain is SQTIHQWPATLVQPVGSPLSLECTVEGTSNPNLYWYRQAAGRGLQLLFYSVGIGQISSEVPQNLSASRPQDRQFILSSKKLLLSDSGFYLCARLDGPTDTQYFGPGTRLTVL.

CDR3 sequence (DNA): TGTGCCAGCAGCTTATCAGGGCTTCTCGCTATTAATGAGCAGTTCTTC. It is translated as CASSLSGLLAINEQFF. The J gene is TRBJ2-1, the V gene TRBV5-4; tentative D call: TRBD1 (5 bases). Germline CDR1 SGHNT, CDR2 YYREEE (reference sequence). The CDR3 runs to 16 residues. V was trimmed by 2 bases and J by 7 bases, leaving 19 bases between them.

The CDR3 DNA is TGCGCCAGCAGTGCGGGGAGGGGCGCCTACGAGCAGTACTTC. Translating it yields CASSAGRGAYEQYF. The V and J genes are TRBV10-1 and TRBJ2-7; TRBD2 aligns across 7 bases. V was clipped by 4 bases and J by 2 bases; unmatched bases: 5. The germline V gene encodes CDR1 WNHNN and CDR2 SYGVQD (reference sequence). There are 14 residues in the CDR3.

The V and J genes are TRBV27 and TRBJ2-5; the match to TRBD2 covers 10 bases. CDR3 length: 16 residues. V was pared by 3 bases and J by 2 bases, with 6 bases of the junction left unmatched. Germline CDR1 and CDR2: MNHEY and SMNVEV (reference sequence). The CDR3 nucleotides are TGTGCCAGCAGTTTTCTCGGGACTAGCGCTCAAGAGACCCAGTACTTC. This gives the protein CASSFLGTSAQETQYF.

The gene calls are TRBV3-1 (or the pseudogene TRBV3-2) and TRBJ2-5, with a tentative D call TRBD2 (5 bases). V was shortened by 1 base and J by 0 bases, with 12 bases between the two germline ends. This CDR3 spans 16 amino acids. Germline assignment: CDR1 LGHDT and CDR2 YNNKEL (reference sequence). The CDR3 DNA reads TGTGCCAGCAGCCAAGGCGGTCGGGGATACCAAGAGACCCAGTACTTC. Amino acid sequence: CASSQGGRGYQETQYF.